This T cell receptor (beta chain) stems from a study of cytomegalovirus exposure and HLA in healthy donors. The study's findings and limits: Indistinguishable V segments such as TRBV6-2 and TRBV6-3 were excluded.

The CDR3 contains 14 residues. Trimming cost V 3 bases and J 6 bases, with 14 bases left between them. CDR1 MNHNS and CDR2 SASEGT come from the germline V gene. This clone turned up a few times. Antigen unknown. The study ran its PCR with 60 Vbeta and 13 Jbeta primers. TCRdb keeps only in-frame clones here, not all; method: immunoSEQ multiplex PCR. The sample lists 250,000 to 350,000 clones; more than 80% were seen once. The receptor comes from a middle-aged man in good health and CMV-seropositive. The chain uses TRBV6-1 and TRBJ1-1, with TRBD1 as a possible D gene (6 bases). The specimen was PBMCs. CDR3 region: CASSDPGHAAEAFF. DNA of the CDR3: TGTGCCAGCAGTGATCCGGGACACGCCGCTGAAGCTTTCTTT.